This TCR beta chain was captured in a study of blood T cell repertoires in COVID-19. Background on the study: Specimens from acute and convalescent COVID-19 originated in the United States, Italy and Spain.

CDR3 length: 15 amino acids. The germline CDR1 and CDR2 sequences are LGHNA and YSLEER. The V and J ends lost 0 bases and 4 bases respectively, with 13 bases between them. In the original processing: Reference gene primer amplification gave nucleated cell count estimates. The data were produced by immunoSEQ multiplex PCR, yet TCRdb's version contains in-frame clones alone and is incomplete. The DNA gave D and trimming, while V, J and clone size come from that table. Among roughly 260,000 clones listed, 80% to 90% were seen once. This receptor was obtained from a woman aged 50 to 60 with acute or convalescent COVID-19. V gene TRBV4-3 combines with J gene TRBJ2-7; D might be TRBD2 (6 bases). Sequencing used peripheral blood. The CDR3 coding sequence is TGCGCCAGCAGCCAAGATTACGCGGGGAAGTACGAGCAGTACTTC. Amino acids: CASSQDYAGKYEQYF.